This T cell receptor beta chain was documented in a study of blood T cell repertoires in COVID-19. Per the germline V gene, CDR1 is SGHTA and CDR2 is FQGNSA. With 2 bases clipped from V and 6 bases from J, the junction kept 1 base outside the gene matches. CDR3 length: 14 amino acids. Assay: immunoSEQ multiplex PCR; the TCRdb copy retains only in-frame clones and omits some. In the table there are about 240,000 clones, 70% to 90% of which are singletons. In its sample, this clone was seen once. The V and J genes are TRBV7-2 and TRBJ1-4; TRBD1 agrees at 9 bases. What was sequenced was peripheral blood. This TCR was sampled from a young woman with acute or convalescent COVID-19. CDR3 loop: CASSLRQGDEKLFF. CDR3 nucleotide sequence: TGTGCCAGCAGCTTACGACAGGGGGATGAAAAACTGTTTTTT. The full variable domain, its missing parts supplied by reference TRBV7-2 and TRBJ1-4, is GAGVSQSPSNKVTEKGKDVELRCDPISGHTALYWYRQSLGQGLEFLIYFQGNSAPDKSGLPSDRFSAERTGGSVSTLTIQRTQQEDSAVYLCASSLRQGDEKLFFGSGTQLSVL.